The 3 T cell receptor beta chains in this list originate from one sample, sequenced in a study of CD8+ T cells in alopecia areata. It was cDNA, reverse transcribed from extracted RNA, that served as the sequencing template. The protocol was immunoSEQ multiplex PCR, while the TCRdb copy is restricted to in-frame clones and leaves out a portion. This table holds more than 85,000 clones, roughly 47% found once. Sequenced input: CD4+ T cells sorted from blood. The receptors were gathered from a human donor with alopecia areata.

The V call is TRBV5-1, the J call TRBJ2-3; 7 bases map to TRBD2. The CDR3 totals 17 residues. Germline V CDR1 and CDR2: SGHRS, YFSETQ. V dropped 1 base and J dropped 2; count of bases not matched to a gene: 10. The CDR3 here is CASSLRGDSAITDTQYF. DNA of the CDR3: TGCGCCAGCAGCTTGCGGGGGGATAGCGCTATCACAGATACGCAGTATTTT.

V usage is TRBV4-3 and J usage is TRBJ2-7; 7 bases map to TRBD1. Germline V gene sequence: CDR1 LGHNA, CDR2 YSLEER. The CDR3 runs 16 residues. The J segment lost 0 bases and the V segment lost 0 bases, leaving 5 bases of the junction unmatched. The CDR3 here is CASSQDYGTVSYEQYF. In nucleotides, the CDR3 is TGCGCCAGCAGCCAAGATTACGGGACAGTCTCCTACGAGCAGTACTTC.

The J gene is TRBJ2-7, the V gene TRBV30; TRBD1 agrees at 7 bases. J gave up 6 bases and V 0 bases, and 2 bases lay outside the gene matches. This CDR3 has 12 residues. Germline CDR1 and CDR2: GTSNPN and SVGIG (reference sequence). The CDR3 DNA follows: TGTGCCTGGAGTGTATCAGGGGGCGAGCAGTACTTC. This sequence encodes CAWSVSGGEQYF.